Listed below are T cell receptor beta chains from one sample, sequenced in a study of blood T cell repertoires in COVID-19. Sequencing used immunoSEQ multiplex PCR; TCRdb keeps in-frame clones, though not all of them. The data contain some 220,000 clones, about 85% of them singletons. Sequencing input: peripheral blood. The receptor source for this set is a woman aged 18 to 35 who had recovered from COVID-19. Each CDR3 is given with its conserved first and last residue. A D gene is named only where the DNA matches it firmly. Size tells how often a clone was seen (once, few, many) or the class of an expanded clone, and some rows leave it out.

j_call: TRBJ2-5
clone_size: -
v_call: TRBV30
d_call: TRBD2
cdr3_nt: TGTGCCTGGAGTGGGACTAGCGGGACCCGGGAGACCCAGTACTTC
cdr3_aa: CAWSGTSGTRETQYF

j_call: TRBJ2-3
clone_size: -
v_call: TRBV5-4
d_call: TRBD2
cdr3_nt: TGTGCCAGCAGCTTACGGCGGGAGACAACAGATACGCAGTATTTT
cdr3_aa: CASSLRRETTDTQYF

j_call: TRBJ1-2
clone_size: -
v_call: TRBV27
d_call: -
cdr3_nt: TGTGCCAGCAGTTTATCGGGCATCGCCGCTGGCTACACCTTC
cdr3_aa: CASSLSGIAAGYTF

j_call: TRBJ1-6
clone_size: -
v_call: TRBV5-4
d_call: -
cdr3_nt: TGTGCCAGCACCCAGTTTGCAGGGACAAATCTTTCACCCCTCCACTTT
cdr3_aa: CASTQFAGTNLSPLHF

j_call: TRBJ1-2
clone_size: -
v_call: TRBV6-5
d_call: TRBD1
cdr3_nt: TGTGCCAGCAGTTACGGGACAGCCTTAGCTAACTATGGCTACACCTTC
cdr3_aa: CASSYGTALANYGYTF

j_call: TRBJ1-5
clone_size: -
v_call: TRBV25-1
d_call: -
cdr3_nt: TGTGCCAGCAGTACCTCAGGGGTGGTGGGCAATCAGCCCCAGCATTTT
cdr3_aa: CASSTSGVVGNQPQHF

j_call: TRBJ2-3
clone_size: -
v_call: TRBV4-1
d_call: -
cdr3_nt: TGCGCCAGCAGCCAGAGTCTTCTTGATACGCAGTATTTT
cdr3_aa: CASSQSLLDTQYF

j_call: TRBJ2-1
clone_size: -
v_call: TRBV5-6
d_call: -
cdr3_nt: TGTGCCAGCAGCCAACTAGTAGGGGAGCAGTTCTTC
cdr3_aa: CASSQLVGEQFF

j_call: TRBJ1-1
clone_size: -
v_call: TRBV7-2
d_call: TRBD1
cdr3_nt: TGTGCCAGCAGCTTAGAGGGACAGCTGGGCACTGAAGCTTTCTTT
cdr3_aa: CASSLEGQLGTEAFF

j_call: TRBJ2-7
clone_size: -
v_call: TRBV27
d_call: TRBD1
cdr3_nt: TGTGCCAGCAGTCGATTGATAGGGACAGACCGCTACGAGCAGTACTTC
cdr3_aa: CASSRLIGTDRYEQYF

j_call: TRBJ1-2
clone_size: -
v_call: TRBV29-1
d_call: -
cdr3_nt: TGCAGCGTTTCGGGAGGACCCCATGGCTACACCTTC
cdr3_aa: CSVSGGPHGYTF

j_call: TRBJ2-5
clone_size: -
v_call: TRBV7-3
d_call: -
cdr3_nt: TGTGCCAGCAGCCCCGGTGTCCCCGGGGAGACCCAGTACTTC
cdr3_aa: CASSPGVPGETQYF

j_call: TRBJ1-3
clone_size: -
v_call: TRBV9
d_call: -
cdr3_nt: TGTGCCAGCAGCGTAGCTCCCGTACAGGGCTCTGGAAACACCATATATTTT
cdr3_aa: CASSVAPVQGSGNTIYF

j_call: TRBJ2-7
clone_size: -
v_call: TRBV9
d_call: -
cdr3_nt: TGTGCCAGCAGCGTCGGAGGGGATGGCTCCTACGAGCAGTACTTC
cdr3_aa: CASSVGGDGSYEQYF

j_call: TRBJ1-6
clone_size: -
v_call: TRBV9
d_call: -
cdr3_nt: TGTGCCAGCAGCTTCCGGGACACGGCGTATAATTCACCCCTCCACTTT
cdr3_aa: CASSFRDTAYNSPLHF

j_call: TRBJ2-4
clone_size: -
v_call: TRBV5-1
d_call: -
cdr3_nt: TGCGCCAGCAGTGTCGGGACACCAGAAAACATTCAGTACTTC
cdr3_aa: CASSVGTPENIQYF

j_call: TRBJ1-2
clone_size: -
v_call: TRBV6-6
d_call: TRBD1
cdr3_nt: TGTGCCAGCAGCCCACGACAGGGGGTTGTCTATGGCTACACCTTC
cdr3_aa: CASSPRQGVVYGYTF

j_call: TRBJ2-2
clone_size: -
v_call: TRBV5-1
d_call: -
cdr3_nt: TGCGCCAGCAGCTTGAGCACCAGGGTTCCGAACACCGGGGAGCTGTTTTTT
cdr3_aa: CASSLSTRVPNTGELFF

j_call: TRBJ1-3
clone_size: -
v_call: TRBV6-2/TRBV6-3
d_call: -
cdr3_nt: TGTGCCAGCAGTTACTTCCGGGTCCCCTCTGGAAACACCATATATTTT
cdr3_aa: CASSYFRVPSGNTIYF

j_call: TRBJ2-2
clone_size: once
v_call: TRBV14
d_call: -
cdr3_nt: TGTGCCAGCAGCCAAGGTGTGGAGGGGAACACCGGGGAGCTGTTTTTT
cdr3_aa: CASSQGVEGNTGELFF

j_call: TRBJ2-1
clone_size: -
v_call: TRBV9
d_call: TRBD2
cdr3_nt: TGTGCCAGCAGCACCCAGACTAGCAGACACTACAATGAGCAGTTCTTC
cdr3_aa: CASSTQTSRHYNEQFF

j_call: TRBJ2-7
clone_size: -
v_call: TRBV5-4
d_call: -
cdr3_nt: TGTGCCAGCAGCTCTTCCAACGGCTACGAGCAGTACTTC
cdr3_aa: CASSSSNGYEQYF

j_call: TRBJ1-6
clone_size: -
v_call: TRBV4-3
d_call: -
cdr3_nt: TGCGCCAGCAGCCAAGCTCATCGGGATTCACCCCTCCACTTT
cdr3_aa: CASSQAHRDSPLHF

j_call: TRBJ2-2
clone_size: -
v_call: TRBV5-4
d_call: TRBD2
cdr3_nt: TGTGCCAGCAGCTGGGGCGGGAGGGGCACCGGGGAGCTGTTTTTT
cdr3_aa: CASSWGGRGTGELFF

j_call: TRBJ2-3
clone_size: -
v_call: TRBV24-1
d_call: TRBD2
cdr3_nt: TGTGCCACCAGTGAGACGACTAGCGGGAGGGCTCATACGCAGTATTTT
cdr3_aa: CATSETTSGRAHTQYF

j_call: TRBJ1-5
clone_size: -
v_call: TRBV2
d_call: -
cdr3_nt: TGTGCCAGCAGGGAGGCAGGCCGGATTAATCAGCCCCAGCATTTT
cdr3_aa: CASREAGRINQPQHF

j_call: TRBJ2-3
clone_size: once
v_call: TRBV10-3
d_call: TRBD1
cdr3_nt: TGTGCCATCAGTGACGCAGGGGGCCAAGATACGCAGTATTTT
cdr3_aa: CAISDAGGQDTQYF

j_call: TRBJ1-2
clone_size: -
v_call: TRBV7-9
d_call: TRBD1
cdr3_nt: TGTGCCAGCAGCGGCGGACAGGGAGTTAACTATGGCTACACCTTC
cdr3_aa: CASSGGQGVNYGYTF

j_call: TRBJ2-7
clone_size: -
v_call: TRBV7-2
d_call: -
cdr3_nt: TGTGCCAGCAGTCGAGATGGCTACGAGCAGTACTTC
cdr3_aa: CASSRDGYEQYF

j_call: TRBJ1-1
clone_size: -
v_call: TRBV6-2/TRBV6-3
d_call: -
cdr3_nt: TGTGCCAGCAGTTACTCGTACCGAGTCGGACGGGGAATGAACACTGAAGCTTTCTTT
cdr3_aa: CASSYSYRVGRGMNTEAFF

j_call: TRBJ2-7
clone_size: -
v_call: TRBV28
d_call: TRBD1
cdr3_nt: TGTGCCGGCCGACAGGGGGCAGGCTACGAGCAGTACTTC
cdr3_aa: CAGRQGAGYEQYF

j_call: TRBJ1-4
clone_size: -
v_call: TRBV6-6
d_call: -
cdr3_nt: TGTGCCACCAAGGAGCGGGGTGGGGAAAAACTGTTTTTT
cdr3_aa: CATKERGGEKLFF

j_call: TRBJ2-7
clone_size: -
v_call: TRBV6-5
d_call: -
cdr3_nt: TGTGCCATTGGCCAATACTACGAGCAGTACTTC
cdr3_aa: CAIGQYYEQYF

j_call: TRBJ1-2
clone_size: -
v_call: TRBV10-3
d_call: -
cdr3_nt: TGTGCCATCAGTGAGCCAGGGGAGACCTCCGGCTACACCTTC
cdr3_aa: CAISEPGETSGYTF

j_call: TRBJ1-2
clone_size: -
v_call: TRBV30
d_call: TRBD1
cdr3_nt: TGTGCCTGGAGTGTACTACCGGACAGGGCTGGAGCTAACTATGGCTACACCTTC
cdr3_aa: CAWSVLPDRAGANYGYTF

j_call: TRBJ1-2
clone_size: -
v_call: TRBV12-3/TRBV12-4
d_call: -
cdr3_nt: TGTGCCAGCAGCCAGGGCTGGCTCGGCTACACCTTC
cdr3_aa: CASSQGWLGYTF

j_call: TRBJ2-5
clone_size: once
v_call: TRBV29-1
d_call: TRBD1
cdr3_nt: TGCAGCGTTAGGGGGCACCAAGAGACCCAGTACTTC
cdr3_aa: CSVRGHQETQYF

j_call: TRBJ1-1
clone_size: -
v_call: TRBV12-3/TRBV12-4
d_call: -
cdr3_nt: TGTGCCAGCCTAAGGGGCGAGTGGACTGAAGCTTTCTTT
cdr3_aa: CASLRGEWTEAFF

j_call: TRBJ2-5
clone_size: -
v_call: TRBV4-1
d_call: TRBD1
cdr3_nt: TGCGCCAGCAGCCAAGCTCCCCGGGACAGGGGAAAGACCCAGTACTTC
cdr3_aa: CASSQAPRDRGKTQYF

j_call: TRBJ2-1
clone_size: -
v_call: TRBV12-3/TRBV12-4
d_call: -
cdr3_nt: TGTGCCAGCAGTTTCCTAGGTTATGAGCAGTTCTTC
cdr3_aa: CASSFLGYEQFF